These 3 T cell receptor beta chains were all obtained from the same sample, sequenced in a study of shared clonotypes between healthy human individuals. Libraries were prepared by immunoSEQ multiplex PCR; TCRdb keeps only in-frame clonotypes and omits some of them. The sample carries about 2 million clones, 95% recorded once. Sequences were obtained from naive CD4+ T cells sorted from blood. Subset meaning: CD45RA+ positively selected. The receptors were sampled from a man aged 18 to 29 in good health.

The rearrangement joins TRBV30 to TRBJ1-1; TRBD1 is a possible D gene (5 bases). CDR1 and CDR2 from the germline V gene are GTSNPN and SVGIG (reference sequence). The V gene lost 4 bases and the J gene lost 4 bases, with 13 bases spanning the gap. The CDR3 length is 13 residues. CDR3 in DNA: TGTGCCTGGACTCCGAGAAGGGGCACTGAAGCTTTCTTT. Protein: CAWTPRRGTEAFF.

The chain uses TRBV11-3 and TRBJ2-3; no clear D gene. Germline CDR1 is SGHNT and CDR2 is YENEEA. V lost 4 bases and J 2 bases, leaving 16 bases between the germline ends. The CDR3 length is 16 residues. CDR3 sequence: CASSSWRQKDTDTQYF. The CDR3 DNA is TGTGCCAGCAGCTCCTGGCGTCAGAAGGACACAGATACGCAGTATTTT. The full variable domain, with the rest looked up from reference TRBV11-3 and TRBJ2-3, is EAGVVQSPRYKIIEKKQPVAFWCNPISGHNTLYWYLQNLGQGPELLIRYENEEAVDDSQLPKDRFSAERLKGVDSTLKIQPAELGDSAVYLCASSSWRQKDTDTQYFGPGTRLTVL.

The CDR3: CASSLAGALNEQFF. The CDR3 DNA is TGCGCCAGCAGCTTAGCGGGGGCCCTAAATGAGCAGTTCTTC. V and J are TRBV5-1 and TRBJ2-1; 8 nucleotides match TRBD2. The V gene end was trimmed by 2 bases and the J gene end by 7 bases; junction bases not matched to a gene: 5. This CDR3 spans 14 amino acids. Germline assignment: CDR1 SGHRS and CDR2 YFSETQ. The entire variable domain, with the rest obtained from reference TRBV5-1 and TRBJ2-1, is as follows: KAGVTQTPRYLIKTRGQQVTLSCSPISGHRSVSWYQQTPGQGLQFLFEYFSETQRNKGNFPGRFSGRQFSNSRSEMNVSTLELGDSALYLCASSLAGALNEQFFGPGTRLTVL.